This T cell receptor beta chain was recorded in a study of OX40 agonist ivuxolimab in advanced cancers. Study-level background: Three patients, one with hepatocellular carcinoma and two with cutaneous melanoma, achieved partial responses.

The study, taken as a whole, reports: Average numbers of expanded clones were greater in CD8+ T cells than in CD4+.

As regards this clone: Its antigen remains unidentified.

Method: immunoSEQ multiplex PCR; TCRdb's copy keeps in-frame clones and lacks some. The sample has 90,000 to 120,000 clones; around 90% are singletons. The sequence derives from an adult with an advanced solid tumor such as melanoma, head and neck, liver or kidney cancer. The source material was CD4+ or CD8+ T cells sorted from blood, sampled in a trial of the OX40 agonist ivuxolimab.

The CDR3 DNA reads TGCGCCAGCAGCTACATAGCGGGAGTGGACATTCAGTACTTC. Translated, it gives CASSYIAGVDIQYF. The V and J genes are TRBV5-1 and TRBJ2-4; TRBD2 agrees at 9 bases. In germline, CDR1 is SGHRS, CDR2 YFSETQ. V was pared by 3 bases and J by 8 bases, with 6 bases of the junction left unmatched. The CDR3 is 14 amino acids.